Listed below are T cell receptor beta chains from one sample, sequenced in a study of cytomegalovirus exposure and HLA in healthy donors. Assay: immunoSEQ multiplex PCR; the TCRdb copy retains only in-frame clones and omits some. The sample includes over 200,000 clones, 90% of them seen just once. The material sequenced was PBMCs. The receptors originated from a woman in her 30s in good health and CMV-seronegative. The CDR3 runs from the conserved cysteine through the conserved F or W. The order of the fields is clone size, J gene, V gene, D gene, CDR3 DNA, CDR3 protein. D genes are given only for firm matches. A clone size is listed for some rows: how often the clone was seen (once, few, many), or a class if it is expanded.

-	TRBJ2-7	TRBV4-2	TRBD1	TGTGCCAGCAGCCAGGGGCCGGGACAGGGGTCCTACGAGCAGTACTTC	CASSQGPGQGSYEQYF
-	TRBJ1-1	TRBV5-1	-	TGCGCCAGCAGCCCCACAGGGTTCGGGGAGAACACTGAAGCTTTCTTT	CASSPTGFGENTEAFF
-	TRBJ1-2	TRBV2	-	TGTGCCAGCAGTGATTGGGATCGGGGCATCTATGGCTACACCTTC	CASSDWDRGIYGYTF
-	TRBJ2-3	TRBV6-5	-	TGTGCCAGCACCCCAGGCGGGGGCACAGATACGCAGTATTTT	CASTPGGGTDTQYF
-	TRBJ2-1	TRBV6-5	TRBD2	TGTGCCAGCAGTTACAAGGGACTAGCGCCCTACAATGAGCAGTTCTTC	CASSYKGLAPYNEQFF
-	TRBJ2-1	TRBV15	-	TGTGCCACCAGCAGAGTGCAAGGAAATGAGCAGTTCTTC	CATSRVQGNEQFF
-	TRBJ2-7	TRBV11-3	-	TGTGCCAGCAGCTTAGTGATGCGGACAGAGTACGAGCAGTACTTC	CASSLVMRTEYEQYF
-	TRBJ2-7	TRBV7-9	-	TGTGCCAGCAGCTTATTGCAGGGACGAGAGCAGTACTTC	CASSLLQGREQYF
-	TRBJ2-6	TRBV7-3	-	TGTGCCAGCAGCACTCAACCGAGTGCGACAGGCTTCTCTGGGGCCAACGTCCTGACTTTC	CASSTQPSATGFSGANVLTF
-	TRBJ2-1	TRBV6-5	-	TGTGCCAGCAGTTATGAGGCCCGAACTTACAATGAGCAGTTCTTC	CASSYEARTYNEQFF
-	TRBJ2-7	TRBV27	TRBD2	TGTGCCAGCAGTTTGGCTAGCGGCGTTTACGAGCAGTACTTC	CASSLASGVYEQYF
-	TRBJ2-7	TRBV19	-	TGTGCCAGTAGTATACAGCCGGGAGTTCGCGAGCAGTACTTC	CASSIQPGVREQYF
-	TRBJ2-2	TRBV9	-	TGTGCCAGCAGCGTACAGGACAGCCTCCGCGGCGGGGAGCTGTTTTTT	CASSVQDSLRGGELFF
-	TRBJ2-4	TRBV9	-	TGTGCCAGCAGCGCCGACAAGGGGGGGAACATTCAGTACTTC	CASSADKGGNIQYF
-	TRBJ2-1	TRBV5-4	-	TGTGCCAGCAGCCCCGGGGTAGCTCAGGCCAATGAGCAGTTCTTC	CASSPGVAQANEQFF
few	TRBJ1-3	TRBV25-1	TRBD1	TGTGCCAGCAGTGAATCCCAGGGGGTAGACGGAAACACCATATATTTT	CASSESQGVDGNTIYF
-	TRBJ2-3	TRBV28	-	TGTGCCAGCAGTTCTGGGGGTGACACAGATACGCAGTATTTT	CASSSGGDTDTQYF
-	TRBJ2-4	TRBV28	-	TGTGCCAGCAGACCGACCAAGACAAACCTAGCCAAAAACATTCAGTACTTC	CASRPTKTNLAKNIQYF
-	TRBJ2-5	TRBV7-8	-	TGTGCCAGCAGCTCTAAAATCCAAGAGACCCAGTACTTC	CASSSKIQETQYF
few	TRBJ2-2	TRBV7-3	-	TGTGCCAGCAGCTTATCGGGGAGGAGGGGGAACACCGGGGAGCTGTTTTTT	CASSLSGRRGNTGELFF
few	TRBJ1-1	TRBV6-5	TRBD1	TGTGCCAGCAGTTCCCTTCGGACAGGGAACACTGAAGCTTTCTTT	CASSSLRTGNTEAFF
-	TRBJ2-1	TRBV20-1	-	TGCAGTGCTAGTCATCACAATGAGCAGTTCTTC	CSASHHNEQFF
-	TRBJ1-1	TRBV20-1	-	TGCAGTGCTGGGGGGTCGGGCGAAGCTTTCTTT	CSAGGSGEAFF
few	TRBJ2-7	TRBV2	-	TGTGCCAGCAGTCTTAACAGGGCTTACGAGCAGTACTTC	CASSLNRAYEQYF
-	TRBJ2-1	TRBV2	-	TGTGCCAGCAGTGAGGGCGGAGCTTCCTACAATGAGCAGTTCTTC	CASSEGGASYNEQFF
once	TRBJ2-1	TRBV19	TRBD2	TGTGCCAGCTCTAGCGGATCCTACAATGAGCAGTTCTTC	CASSSGSYNEQFF
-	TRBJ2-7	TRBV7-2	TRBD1	TGTGCCAGCAGCTCCGACAGGGACTCCTACGAGCAGTACTTC	CASSSDRDSYEQYF
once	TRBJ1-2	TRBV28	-	TGTGCCAGCAGTTTCGGGGAAAATGGCTACACCTTC	CASSFGENGYTF
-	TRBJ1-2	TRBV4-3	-	TGCGCCAGCAGCCAAGATTTGGGACACAACTATGGCTACACCTTC	CASSQDLGHNYGYTF
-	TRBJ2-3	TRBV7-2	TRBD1	TGTGCCAGCAGCTTGGATGGACAGGGGGGCCCAGATACGCAGTATTTT	CASSLDGQGGPDTQYF
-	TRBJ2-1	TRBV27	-	TGTGCCAGCGTCCCTGAGGCGAACTCCTACAATGAGCAGTTCTTC	CASVPEANSYNEQFF
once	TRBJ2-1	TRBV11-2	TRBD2	TGTGCCAGCAGCTTGGCGGGAGGGCCTACTTACAGTGAGCAGTTCTTC	CASSLAGGPTYSEQFF
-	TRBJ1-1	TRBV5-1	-	TGCGCCAGCAGCCTACAAATGGGACAGAACACTGAAGCTTTCTTT	CASSLQMGQNTEAFF
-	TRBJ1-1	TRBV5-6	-	TGTGCCAGCAGCTTAGGGCAGTTTTACACTGAAGCTTTCTTT	CASSLGQFYTEAFF
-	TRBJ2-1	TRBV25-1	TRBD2	TGTGCCAGCAAGCGGGAGTTGAGTGAGCAGTTCTTC	CASKRELSEQFF
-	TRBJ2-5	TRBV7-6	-	TGTGCCAGCAGCGCAACGATACACGAGGGACAAACCCAAGAGACCCAGTACTTC	CASSATIHEGQTQETQYF
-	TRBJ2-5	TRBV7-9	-	TGTGCCAGCAGCTTAGCTGAGGGCTCGTCCACCCAGTACTTC	CASSLAEGSSTQYF
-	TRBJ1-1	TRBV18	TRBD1	TGTGCCAGCTCACCGAGACAGGGAAATGAAGCTTTCTTT	CASSPRQGNEAFF
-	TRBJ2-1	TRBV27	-	TGTGCCAGCAGTTTATCGTCAGGGACTCCACGGAATGAGCAGTTCTTC	CASSLSSGTPRNEQFF